The present TCR beta chain was sequenced within a study of T cell responses to AZD1222 COVID-19 vaccine. Study conclusions and caveats: Across spike, vaccine-associated CD4 TCRs were found, dominant at 160-218 and 743-854.

Assay: immunoSEQ multiplex PCR; the TCRdb copy retains only in-frame clones and omits some. The table records 180,000 or so clones, roughly 90% of them present only once. Germline V gene sequence: CDR1 SGHRS, CDR2 YFSETQ. The CDR3 spans 17 residues. V lost 3 bases to trimming and J lost 5 bases, with 21 bases between them. About this clone itself: The antigen remains unidentified.

The receptor was isolated from an adult who received the AZD1222 COVID-19 vaccine. The input for sequencing was peripheral blood, taken 28 days after the second AZD1222 dose. The chain combines TRBV5-1 with TRBJ2-1; D may correspond to TRBD1 or TRBD2 (5 bases each). The CDR3 nucleotides read TGCGCCAGCAGCTCGGCCGCCGGGACCCGCACTAACAATGAGCAGTTCTTC. This codes for CASSSAAGTRTNNEQFF.